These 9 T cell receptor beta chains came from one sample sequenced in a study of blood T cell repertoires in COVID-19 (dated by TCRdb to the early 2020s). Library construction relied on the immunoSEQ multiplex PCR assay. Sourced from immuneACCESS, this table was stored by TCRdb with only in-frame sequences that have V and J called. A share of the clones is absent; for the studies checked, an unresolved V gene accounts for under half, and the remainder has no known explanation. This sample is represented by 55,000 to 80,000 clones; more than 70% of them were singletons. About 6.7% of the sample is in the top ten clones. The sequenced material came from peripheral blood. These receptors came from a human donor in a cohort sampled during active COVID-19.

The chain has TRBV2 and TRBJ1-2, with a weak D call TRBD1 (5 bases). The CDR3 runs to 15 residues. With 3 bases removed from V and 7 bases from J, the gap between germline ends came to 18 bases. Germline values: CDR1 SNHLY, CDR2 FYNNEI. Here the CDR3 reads CASSEAGTPIGGYTF. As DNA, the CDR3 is TGTGCCAGCAGTGAGGCCGGGACTCCAATCGGTGGCTACACCTTC.

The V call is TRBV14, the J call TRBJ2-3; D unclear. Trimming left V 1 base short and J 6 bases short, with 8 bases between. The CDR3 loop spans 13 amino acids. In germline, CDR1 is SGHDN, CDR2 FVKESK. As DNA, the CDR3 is TGTGCCAGCAGCCAAGTCCGAGCCGATACGCAGTATTTT. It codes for CASSQVRADTQYF.

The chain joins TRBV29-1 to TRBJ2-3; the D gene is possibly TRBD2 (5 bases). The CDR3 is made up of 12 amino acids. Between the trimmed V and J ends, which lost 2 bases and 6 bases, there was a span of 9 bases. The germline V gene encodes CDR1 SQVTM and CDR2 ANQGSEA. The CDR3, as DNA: TGCAGCGTTGAATTCCCGGGGGATACGCAGTATTTT. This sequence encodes CSVEFPGDTQYF.

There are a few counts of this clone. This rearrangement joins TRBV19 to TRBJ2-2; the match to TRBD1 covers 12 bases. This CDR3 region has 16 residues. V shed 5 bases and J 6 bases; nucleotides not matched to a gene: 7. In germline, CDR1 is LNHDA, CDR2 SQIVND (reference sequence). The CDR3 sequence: CASSATGTGGPGELFF. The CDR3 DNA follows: TGTGCCAGTAGTGCCACCGGGACAGGGGGCCCCGGGGAGCTGTTTTTT. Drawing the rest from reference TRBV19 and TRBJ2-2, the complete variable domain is DGGITQSPKYLFRKEGQNVTLSCEQNLNHDAMYWYRQDPGQGLRLIYYSQIVNDFQKGDIAEGYSVSREKKESFPLTVTSAQKNPTAFYLCASSATGTGGPGELFFGEGSRLTVL.

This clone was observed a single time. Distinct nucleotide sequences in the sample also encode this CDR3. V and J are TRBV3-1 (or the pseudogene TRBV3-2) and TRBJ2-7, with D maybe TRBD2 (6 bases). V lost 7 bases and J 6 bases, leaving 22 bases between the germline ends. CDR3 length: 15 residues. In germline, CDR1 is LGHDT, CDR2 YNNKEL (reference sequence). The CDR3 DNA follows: TGTGCCAGCACCCTAGGAGGGGTCAGGGCGTTCGAGCAGTACTTC. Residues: CASTLGGVRAFEQYF.

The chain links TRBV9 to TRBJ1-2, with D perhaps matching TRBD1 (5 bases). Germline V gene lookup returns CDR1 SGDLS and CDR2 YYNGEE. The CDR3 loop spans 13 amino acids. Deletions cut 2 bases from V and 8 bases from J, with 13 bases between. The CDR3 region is CASSVGPEGGYTF. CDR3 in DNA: TGTGCCAGCAGCGTCGGCCCGGAGGGGGGCTACACCTTC.

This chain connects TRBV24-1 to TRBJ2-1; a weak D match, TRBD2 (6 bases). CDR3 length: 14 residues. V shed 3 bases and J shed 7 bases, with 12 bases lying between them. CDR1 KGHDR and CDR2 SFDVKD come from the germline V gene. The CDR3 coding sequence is TGTGCCACCAGTGATACGGGACTCCTTAATGAGCAGTTCTTC. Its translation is CATSDTGLLNEQFF.

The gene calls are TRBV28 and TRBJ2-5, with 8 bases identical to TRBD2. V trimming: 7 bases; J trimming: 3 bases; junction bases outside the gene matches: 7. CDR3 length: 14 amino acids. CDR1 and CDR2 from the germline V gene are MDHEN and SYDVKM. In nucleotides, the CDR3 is TGTGCCAGCAAGAGCGGGGGTCCGAAAGAGACCCAGTACTTC. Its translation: CASKSGGPKETQYF.

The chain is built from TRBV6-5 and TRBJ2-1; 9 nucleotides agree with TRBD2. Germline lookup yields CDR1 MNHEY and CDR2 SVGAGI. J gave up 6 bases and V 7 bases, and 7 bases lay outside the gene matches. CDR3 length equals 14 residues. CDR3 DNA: TGTGCCAGCATAGAGGCTAGCGGGGCCAATGAGCAGTTCTTC. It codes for CASIEASGANEQFF.